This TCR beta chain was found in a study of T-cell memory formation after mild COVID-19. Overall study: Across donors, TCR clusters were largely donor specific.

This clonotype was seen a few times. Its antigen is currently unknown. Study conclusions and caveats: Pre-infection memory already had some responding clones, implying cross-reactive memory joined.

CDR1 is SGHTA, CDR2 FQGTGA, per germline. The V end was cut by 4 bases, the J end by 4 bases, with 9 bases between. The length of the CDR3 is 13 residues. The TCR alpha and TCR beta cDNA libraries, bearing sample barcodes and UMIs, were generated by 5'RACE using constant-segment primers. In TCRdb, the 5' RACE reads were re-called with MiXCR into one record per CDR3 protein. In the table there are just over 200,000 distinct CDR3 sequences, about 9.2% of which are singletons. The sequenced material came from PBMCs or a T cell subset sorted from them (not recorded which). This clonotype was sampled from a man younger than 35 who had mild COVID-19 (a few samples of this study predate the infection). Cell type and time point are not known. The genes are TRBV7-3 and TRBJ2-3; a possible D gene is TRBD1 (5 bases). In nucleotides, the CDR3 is TGTGCCAGCAGCTCGGTAGGGGCAGATACGCAGTATTTT. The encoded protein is CASSSVGADTQYF.